This T cell receptor beta chain is drawn from a study of blood T cell repertoires in COVID-19. Under the authors' procedure: Cell counts per sample came from amplifying reference gene primers. Assay used: immunoSEQ multiplex PCR; TCRdb lists only in-frame clones, some missing. The DNA gave D and trimming, while V, J and clone size come from that table. The sample holds around 46,000 clones; 80% to 90% are singletons and the top ten take about 7.3%. V dropped 2 bases and J dropped 4 bases, with 15 bases sitting between them. Germline lookup yields CDR1 MNHEY and CDR2 SVGAGI. CDR3 size: 15 residues. The sample consisted of peripheral blood. The receptor was isolated from a man aged 50 or older with acute or convalescent COVID-19. The chain has TRBV6-5 and TRBJ2-7, with D perhaps TRBD2 (6 bases). The CDR3 loop is CASSYEASGRYEQYF. CDR3 bases: TGTGCCAGCAGTTACGAGGCTTCCGGGAGATACGAGCAGTACTTC.